This TCR beta chain appears in the sequencing data of a study of T-cell memory formation after mild COVID-19. Study as a whole: Largely donor-specific sequence clusters came from two donors. General observations from the study: A second wave of clones peaked on day 37, and their SARS-CoV-2 specificity went unconfirmed.

The CDR3 contains 15 residues. The V gene's germline CDR1 is KGHSH and CDR2 LQKENI. J lost 5 bases, V lost 5 bases, and 10 bases had no gene match. 5'RACE primed at constant segments yielded TCR alpha and TCR beta cDNA libraries bearing sample barcodes and UMIs. TCRdb recomputed calls from the 5' RACE reads with MiXCR, one row per CDR3 protein. The table shows about 360,000 distinct CDR3 sequences, with over 10% occurring only once. This clonotype was seen a handful of times. The antigen is unknown. This chain joins TRBV18 and TRBJ2-5; 8 positions match TRBD2. What was sequenced was PBMCs or a T cell subset sorted from them (not recorded which). The TCR sequence derives from a man between 18 and 29 years old who had mild COVID-19 (a few samples of this study predate the infection). Cell type and time point are not known. In nucleotides, the CDR3 is TGTGCCAGCTCATTACAGCGGGGGCCTGAGGAGACCCAGTACTTC. Translated, it gives CASSLQRGPEETQYF.